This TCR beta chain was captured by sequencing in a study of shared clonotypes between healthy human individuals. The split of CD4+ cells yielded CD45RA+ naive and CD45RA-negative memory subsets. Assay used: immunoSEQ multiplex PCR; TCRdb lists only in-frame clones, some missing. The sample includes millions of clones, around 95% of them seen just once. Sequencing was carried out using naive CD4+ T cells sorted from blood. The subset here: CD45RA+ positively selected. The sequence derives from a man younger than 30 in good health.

The CDR3 DNA follows: TGTGCCAGCAGTGGGGGGACAGGGCTGAATCAGCCCCAGCATTTT. Translated, it gives CASSGGTGLNQPQHF. The rearrangement joins TRBV6-1 to TRBJ1-5, with TRBD1 matching over 9 bases. Losses at the gene ends were 4 bases for V and 4 bases for J; bases not matched to a gene: 5. This CDR3 region has 15 residues. Germline CDR1 MNHNS, CDR2 SASEGT.